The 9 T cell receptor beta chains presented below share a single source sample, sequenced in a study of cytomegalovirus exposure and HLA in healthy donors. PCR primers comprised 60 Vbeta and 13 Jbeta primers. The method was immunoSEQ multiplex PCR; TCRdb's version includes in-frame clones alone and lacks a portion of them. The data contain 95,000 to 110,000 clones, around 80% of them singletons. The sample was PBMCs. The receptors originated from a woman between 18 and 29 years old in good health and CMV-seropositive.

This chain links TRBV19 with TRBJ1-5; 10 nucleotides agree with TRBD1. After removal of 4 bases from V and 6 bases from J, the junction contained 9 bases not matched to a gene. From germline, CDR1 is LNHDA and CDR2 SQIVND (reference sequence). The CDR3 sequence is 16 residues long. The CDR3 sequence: CASSSRVDRGAQPQHF. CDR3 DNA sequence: TGTGCCAGTAGTAGTCGGGTGGACAGGGGGGCTCAGCCCCAGCATTTT.

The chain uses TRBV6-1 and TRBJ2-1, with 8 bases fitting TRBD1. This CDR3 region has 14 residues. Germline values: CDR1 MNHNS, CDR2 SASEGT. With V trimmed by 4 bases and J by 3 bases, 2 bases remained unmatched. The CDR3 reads CASSVTGGYNEQFF. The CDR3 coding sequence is TGTGCCAGCAGTGTAACAGGGGGCTACAATGAGCAGTTCTTC.

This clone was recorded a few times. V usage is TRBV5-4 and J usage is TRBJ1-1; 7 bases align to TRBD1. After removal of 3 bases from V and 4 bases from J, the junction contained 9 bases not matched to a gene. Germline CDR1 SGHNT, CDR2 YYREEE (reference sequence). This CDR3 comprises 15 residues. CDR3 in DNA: TGTGCCAGCAGCTCCGGACAGGTTCGGGGCACTGAAGCTTTCTTT. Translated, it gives CASSSGQVRGTEAFF.

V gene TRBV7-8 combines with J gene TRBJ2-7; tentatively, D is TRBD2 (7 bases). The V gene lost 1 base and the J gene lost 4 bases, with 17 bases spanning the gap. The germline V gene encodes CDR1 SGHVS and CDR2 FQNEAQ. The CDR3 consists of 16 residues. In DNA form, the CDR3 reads TGTGCCAGCAGCTTAGGGAGGACGGGGGGCGGGTACGAGCAGTACTTC. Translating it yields CASSLGRTGGGYEQYF.

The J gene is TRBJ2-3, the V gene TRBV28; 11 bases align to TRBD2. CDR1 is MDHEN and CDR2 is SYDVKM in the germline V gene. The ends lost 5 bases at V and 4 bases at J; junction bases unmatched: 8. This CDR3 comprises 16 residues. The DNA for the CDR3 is TGTGCCAGCAGTCTCATAGCGGGAGGGCCGGCAGATACGCAGTATTTT. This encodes CASSLIAGGPADTQYF.

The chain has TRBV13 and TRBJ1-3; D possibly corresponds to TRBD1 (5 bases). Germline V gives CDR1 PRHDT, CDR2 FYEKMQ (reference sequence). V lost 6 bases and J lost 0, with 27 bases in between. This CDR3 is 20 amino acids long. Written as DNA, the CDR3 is TGTGCCAGCAGAGAGTTCAGGACCCTAGCGAAGGGGCGCTCTGGAAACACCATATATTTT. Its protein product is CASREFRTLAKGRSGNTIYF.

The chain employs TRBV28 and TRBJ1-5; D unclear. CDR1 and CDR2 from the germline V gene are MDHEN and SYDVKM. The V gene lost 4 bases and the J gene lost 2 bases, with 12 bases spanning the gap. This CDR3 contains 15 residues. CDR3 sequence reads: CASSSTGSGNQPQHF. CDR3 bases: TGTGCCAGCAGTTCTACGGGTTCCGGCAATCAGCCCCAGCATTTT.

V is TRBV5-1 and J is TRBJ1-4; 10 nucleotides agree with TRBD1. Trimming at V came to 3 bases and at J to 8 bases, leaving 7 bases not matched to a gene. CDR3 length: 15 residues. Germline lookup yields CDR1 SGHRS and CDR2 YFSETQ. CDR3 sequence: CASSWGDRGGEKLFF. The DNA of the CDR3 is TGCGCCAGCAGCTGGGGGGACAGGGGAGGGGAAAAACTGTTTTTT.

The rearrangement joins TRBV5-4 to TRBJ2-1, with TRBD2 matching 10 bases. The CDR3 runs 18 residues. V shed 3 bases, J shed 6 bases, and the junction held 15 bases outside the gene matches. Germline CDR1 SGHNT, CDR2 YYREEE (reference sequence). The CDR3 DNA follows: TGTGCCAGCAGCTCTTACTACCCGAGGCTAGCGGGAGCCAATGAGCAGTTCTTC. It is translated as CASSSYYPRLAGANEQFF.